This TCR beta chain came from a study of beta chain features in type 1 diabetes. Study-wide points: The study found that naive, central memory and Treg TCRB repertoires appeared more similar in patients than in healthy donors. Among all four CD4+ subsets, Type 1 diabetes patients had TCRB CDR3s that were moderately but significantly shorter.

Every isolated RNA sample was fully reverse transcribed, so sequencing captured expressed TCRB transcripts. Assay: immunoSEQ multiplex PCR; the TCRdb copy retains only in-frame clones and omits some. The sample comprises 600,000 or so clones, about an eighth of which are singletons, and more than 0.09% rests with the top ten. Via CD45RO/CCR7/CD25/CD127/CD95/CD27, cells of the CD4+ naive, central memory, regulatory and stem cell-like memory subsets were sorted. Purity (above 95%) was reached by all sorted populations. This clone has only a few counts. Its antigen is not identified. Unmatched junction bases numbered 7, after V lost 4 bases and J lost 1 base. CDR3 size: 16 residues. CDR1 is SEHNR, CDR2 FQNEAQ, per germline (reference sequence).

This clonotype originated in a man aged 25-40 years with type 1 diabetes. The genes are TRBV7-9 and TRBJ1-2, with TRBD1 identical over 9 bases. Sequences were obtained from naive CD4+ T cells from blood. The CDR3 DNA sequence: TGTGCCAGCAGCTCCCCGGGACAGGGCCTTAACTATGGCTACACCTTC. It yields the protein CASSSPGQGLNYGYTF.